Below, 28 T cell receptor beta chains from the same sample are listed, as sequenced in a study of cytomegalovirus exposure and HLA in healthy donors. PCR involved 60 Vbeta and 13 Jbeta primers. Libraries were prepared by immunoSEQ multiplex PCR; TCRdb keeps only in-frame clonotypes and omits some of them. The sample yields around 150,000 clones, around 68% seen once. The sample was PBMCs. Receptors originate from a woman in her 40s in good health and CMV-seropositive.

This clone was detected a few times. This chain joins TRBV6-5 and TRBJ2-7; the match to TRBD2 covers 10 bases. Germline V gives CDR1 MNHEY, CDR2 SVGAGI. V shed 2 bases and J 1 base; nucleotides not matched to a gene: 5. The length of the CDR3 is 16 residues. CDR3 DNA sequence: TGTGCCAGCAGTTACGCCGGGACTAGCGTATCCTACGAGCAGTACTTC. This sequence encodes CASSYAGTSVSYEQYF.

The rearrangement joins TRBV19 to TRBJ2-3, with D possibly TRBD2 on 5 matching bases. The CDR3 sequence is 14 residues long. CDR1 is LNHDA and CDR2 is SQIVND in the germline V gene (reference sequence). V lost 5 bases to trimming and J lost 3 bases, with 12 bases between them. The CDR3 sequence: CASSALSGTDTQYF. Here the CDR3 DNA reads TGTGCCAGTAGTGCCCTCTCGGGGACAGATACGCAGTATTTT.

This rearrangement joins TRBV5-1 to TRBJ2-7, with D possibly matching TRBD1 (5 bases). Looked up from germline, CDR1 is SGHRS and CDR2 is YFSETQ. V dropped 7 bases and J dropped 3 bases, with 17 bases sitting between them. The CDR3 runs to 14 residues. Written as DNA, the CDR3 is TGCGCCAGCGGGCAGGTCTTTGGACACTACGAGCAGTACTTC. Translated: CASGQVFGHYEQYF.

This sequence joins TRBV28 and TRBJ1-1; D possibly corresponds to TRBD1 (6 bases). The V end was cut by 8 bases, the J end by 2 bases, with 15 bases between. Germline V gene data show CDR1 as MDHEN and CDR2 as SYDVKM. There are 14 residues in the CDR3. CDR3 nucleotides: TGTGCCAGCTCCCGCGGGGGGCAAAACACTGAAGCTTTCTTT. Translated, it gives CASSRGGQNTEAFF. Based on the CDR3 plus reference TRBV28 and TRBJ1-1, the full variable domain is DVKVTQSSRYLVKRTGEKVFLECVQDMDHENMFWYRQDPGLGLRLIYFSYDVKMKEKGDIPEGYSVSREKKERFSLILESASTNQTSMYLCASSRGGQNTEAFFGQGTRLTVV.

The chain has TRBV5-4 and TRBJ2-3, with TRBD2 identical over 11 bases. CDR1 SGHNT and CDR2 YYREEE come from the germline V gene (reference sequence). V lost 1 base, J lost 2 bases, and 6 bases stayed unmatched. The CDR3 totals 17 residues. The CDR3 bases are TGTGCCAGCAGCTTGTTGCTAGCGGGGGGACTCACAGATACGCAGTATTTT. Translation gives CASSLLLAGGLTDTQYF.

The rearrangement links TRBV5-1 to TRBJ2-5, with 10 bases lining up with TRBD2. Germline V CDR1 and CDR2: SGHRS, YFSETQ. The ends lost 4 bases at V and 5 bases at J; junction bases unmatched: 5. This CDR3 has 14 residues. The CDR3 DNA reads TGCGCCAGCAGCAGAAGCGGGAGGGAGGAGACCCAGTACTTC. Its translation: CASSRSGREETQYF. Using reference TRBV5-1 and TRBJ2-5 for the parts outside the CDR3, the full variable domain is KAGVTQTPRYLIKTRGQQVTLSCSPISGHRSVSWYQQTPGQGLQFLFEYFSETQRNKGNFPGRFSGRQFSNSRSEMNVSTLELGDSALYLCASSRSGREETQYFGPGTRLLVL.

The chain links TRBV7-2 to TRBJ2-1, with 10 bases identical to TRBD2. The CDR3 has 16 amino acids. With V trimmed by 5 bases and J by 5 bases, 9 bases remained unmatched. The germline gives CDR1 SGHTA, CDR2 FQGNSA. The CDR3 region has the DNA TGTGCCAGCAGCGCAAGACCTAGCGGGGGTAACAATGAGCAGTTCTTC. Translated: CASSARPSGGNNEQFF.

DNA of the CDR3: TGTGCCAGCAGCTCCGGGACAGGGGCTTACAATGAGCAGTTCTTC. Protein product: CASSSGTGAYNEQFF. The genes are TRBV7-2 and TRBJ2-1, with TRBD1 matching 10 bases. Germline V gene lookup returns CDR1 SGHTA and CDR2 FQGNSA. V shed 4 bases and J 4 bases; nucleotides not matched to a gene: 4. CDR3 size: 15 residues.

The chain carries TRBV6-5 and TRBJ1-1; D may be TRBD1 (6 bases). Trimming shortened V by 5 bases and J by 4 bases, and 17 bases separated the two germline ends. This CDR3 has 15 amino acids. Germline V lookup: CDR1 MNHEY, CDR2 SVGAGI. The CDR3 nucleotides are TGTGCCAGCAGTCCCCGTAACAGGGTAGGCACTGAAGCTTTCTTT. Residues: CASSPRNRVGTEAFF.

The rearrangement uses TRBV19 and TRBJ2-7, with 7 bases identical to TRBD1. The CDR3 runs 14 residues. V lost 8 bases to trimming and J lost 4 bases; unmatched junction nucleotides: 11. The V gene's germline CDR1 is LNHDA and CDR2 SQIVND (reference sequence). CDR3 sequence: CASRPTGNLYEQYF. CDR3 DNA sequence: TGTGCCAGTCGACCGACAGGGAATTTGTACGAGCAGTACTTC.

This clone was detected only once. V gene TRBV11-2 combines with J gene TRBJ2-5, with 11 bases fitting TRBD2. Germline CDR1 reads SGHAT; CDR2 reads FQNNGV. The trim removed 1 base at V and 4 bases at J, leaving 5 bases unmatched. CDR3 length: 16 residues. CDR3 in amino acids: CASSLAELAGAETQYF. The CDR3, as DNA: TGTGCCAGCAGCTTAGCGGAACTAGCGGGAGCAGAGACCCAGTACTTC. Together with reference TRBV11-2 and TRBJ2-5, the CDR3 gives the full variable domain: EAGVAQSPRYKIIEKRQSVAFWCNPISGHATLYWYQQILGQGPKLLIQFQNNGVVDDSQLPKDRFSAERLKGVDSTLKIQPAKLEDSAVYLCASSLAELAGAETQYFGPGTRLLVL.

This clone showed up just once. V and J are TRBV28 and TRBJ1-4; 9 bases line up with TRBD1. This CDR3 spans 15 amino acids. CDR1 and CDR2 from the germline V gene are MDHEN and SYDVKM. V lost 5 bases and J lost 8; bases outside the gene matches: 9. CDR3 loop: CASSGRDRDYEKLFF. CDR3 sequence (DNA): TGTGCCAGCAGTGGCCGGGACAGGGATTACGAAAAACTGTTTTTT.

This chain connects TRBV11-2 to TRBJ2-1, with 9 bases fitting TRBD2. The CDR3 has 16 amino acids. V shed 0 bases, J shed 7 bases, and the junction held 7 bases outside the gene matches. Germline loops: CDR1 SGHAT, CDR2 FQNNGV. The DNA for the CDR3 is TGTGCCAGCAGCTTAGATGACGCGGGAGGGGGGAATGAGCAGTTCTTC. It is translated as CASSLDDAGGGNEQFF. Together with reference TRBV11-2 and TRBJ2-1, the CDR3 gives the full variable domain: EAGVAQSPRYKIIEKRQSVAFWCNPISGHATLYWYQQILGQGPKLLIQFQNNGVVDDSQLPKDRFSAERLKGVDSTLKIQPAKLEDSAVYLCASSLDDAGGGNEQFFGPGTRLTVL.

This chain connects TRBV7-2 to TRBJ2-6; 7 nucleotides match TRBD1. Germline lookup yields CDR1 SGHTA and CDR2 FQGNSA. This CDR3 contains 17 residues. With 3 bases clipped from V and 2 bases from J, the junction kept 7 bases outside the gene matches. The CDR3 region is CASSFVLQGAGANVLTF. The CDR3 region has the DNA TGTGCCAGCAGCTTTGTCTTGCAGGGGGCTGGGGCCAACGTCCTGACTTTC.

This rearrangement joins TRBV5-4 to TRBJ1-2; TRBD1 matches at 7 bases. The V gene end was trimmed by 4 bases and the J gene end by 4 bases; junction bases not matched to a gene: 4. This CDR3 region has 13 residues. CDR1 and CDR2 (germline): SGHNT, YYREEE (reference sequence). Here the CDR3 DNA reads TGTGCCAGCAGCGAGACAGGGACCTATGGCTACACCTTC. Translated: CASSETGTYGYTF.

The chain carries TRBV6-5 and TRBJ2-3, with TRBD2 matching over 7 bases. The CDR3 runs 15 residues. Germline V CDR1 and CDR2: MNHEY, SVGAGI. V shed 6 bases, J shed 0 bases, and the junction held 6 bases outside the gene matches. The CDR3 loop reads CASRGAGVSTDTQYF. CDR3 DNA: TGTGCCAGCAGAGGGGCGGGGGTTAGCACAGATACGCAGTATTTT.

CDR3 DNA: TGCGCCAGCAATTTTGGGACTGCTAATGAAAAACTGTTTTTT. Translated: CASNFGTANEKLFF. V gene TRBV5-1 combines with J gene TRBJ1-4; D is perhaps TRBD1 (5 bases). CDR1 is SGHRS, CDR2 YFSETQ, per germline. Trimming shortened V by 6 bases and J by 3 bases, and 12 bases separated the two germline ends. CDR3 length equals 14 residues.

The chain carries TRBV28 and TRBJ2-7; 8 bases agree with TRBD2. CDR3 size: 15 residues. CDR1 and CDR2 from the germline V gene are MDHEN and SYDVKM. J lost 1 base, V lost 6 bases, and 8 bases had no gene match. The CDR3 region has the DNA TGTGCCAGCAGGCGGACTAGCTCGCCGTCCTACGAGCAGTACTTC. Translating gives CASRRTSSPSYEQYF.

This sequence joins TRBV5-6 and TRBJ1-1; D is possibly TRBD1 (6 bases). V was cut by 4 bases and J by 3 bases, with 16 bases left in between. This CDR3 region has 15 residues. Germline CDR1 and CDR2: SGHDT and YYEEEE. CDR3 bases: TGTGCCAGCAGCCCGGACAGCCAGGGGCACACTGAAGCTTTCTTT. Amino acid sequence: CASSPDSQGHTEAFF.

This chain links TRBV5-1 with TRBJ2-2; 8 bases map to TRBD2. The CDR3 consists of 16 residues. Germline CDR1 reads SGHRS; CDR2 reads YFSETQ. J was trimmed by 0 bases and V by 3 bases; bases with no gene match: 4. This CDR3 is CASSSTLAANTGELFF. DNA of the CDR3: TGCGCCAGCAGCTCTACACTAGCGGCGAACACCGGGGAGCTGTTTTTT.

The rearrangement links TRBV4-2 to TRBJ2-7; D is possibly TRBD1 (5 bases). This CDR3 has 16 amino acids. V lost 0 bases and J lost 0, with 12 bases in between. Germline CDR1 reads LGHNA; CDR2 reads YNFKEQ. The CDR3 DNA sequence: TGTGCCAGCAGCCAAGAAGAAGGGGCCCCCTCCTACGAGCAGTACTTC. It is translated as CASSQEEGAPSYEQYF.

V and J are TRBV5-1 and TRBJ1-2; weak D call: TRBD1 (5 bases). V was shortened by 0 bases and J by 6 bases, with 12 bases between the two germline ends. Germline CDR1 reads SGHRS; CDR2 reads YFSETQ. The CDR3 consists of 14 residues. The CDR3, as DNA: TGCGCCAGCAGCTTGGAGGGGTCCTTAAATGGCTACACCTTC. Encoded protein: CASSLEGSLNGYTF.

This clone was observed a single time. This sample also contains other DNA sequences that code for the same CDR3. The genes are TRBV6-5 and TRBJ1-3; the D gene is possibly TRBD1 (6 bases). V gave up 0 bases and J gave up 0 bases, with 6 bases separating them. Germline V gene lookup returns CDR1 MNHEY and CDR2 SVGAGI. The CDR3 extends over 15 amino acids. CDR3 loop: CASSYSGGSGNTIYF. In nucleotides, the CDR3 is TGTGCCAGCAGTTACTCAGGGGGCTCTGGAAACACCATATATTTT.

A single count supports this clone. The CDR3 sequence is CASSLFRQGSYEQYF. The DNA of the CDR3 is TGTGCCAGCAGTTTGTTCCGACAGGGCTCCTACGAGCAGTACTTC. The chain couples TRBV28 to TRBJ2-7; 7 bases are a match to TRBD1. This CDR3 is built from 15 residues. V trimming: 3 bases; J trimming: 0 bases; junction bases outside the gene matches: 5. CDR1 and CDR2 from the germline V gene are MDHEN and SYDVKM. Filled out from reference TRBV28 and TRBJ2-7, the complete variable domain reads DVKVTQSSRYLVKRTGEKVFLECVQDMDHENMFWYRQDPGLGLRLIYFSYDVKMKEKGDIPEGYSVSREKKERFSLILESASTNQTSMYLCASSLFRQGSYEQYFGPGTRLTVT.

The chain carries TRBV7-8 and TRBJ2-2; tentative D call: TRBD2 (6 bases). The V end was cut by 5 bases, the J end by 0 bases, with 10 bases between. Germline V gene data show CDR1 as SGHVS and CDR2 as FQNEAQ. CDR3 length: 15 amino acids. The CDR3 protein is CASSPSGSNTGELFF. In nucleotides, the CDR3 is TGTGCCAGCAGCCCCAGCGGGTCGAACACCGGGGAGCTGTTTTTT.

This chain connects TRBV27 to TRBJ1-1; no clear D gene. V lost 6 bases and J lost 1, with 9 bases in between. The CDR3 runs 13 residues. The germline V gene has CDR1 MNHEY and CDR2 SMNVEV (reference sequence). The CDR3, as DNA: TGTGCCAGCAGAGAGCGTGAGAACACTGAAGCTTTCTTT. This translates into CASRERENTEAFF.

The J gene is TRBJ1-2, the V gene TRBV18; unclear D gene. Germline assignment: CDR1 KGHSH and CDR2 LQKENI. The CDR3 consists of 15 residues. V lost 6 bases to trimming and J lost 1 base, with 15 bases between them. CDR3 DNA sequence: TGTGCCAGCTCGCCGACGATGGACTTTAACTATGGCTACACCTTC. Its protein product is CASSPTMDFNYGYTF.

The chain couples TRBV9 to TRBJ2-7; 9 nucleotides line up with TRBD1. Germline CDR1 is SGDLS and CDR2 is YYNGEE. V lost 5 bases and J lost 5; bases outside the gene matches: 14. This CDR3 region has 16 residues. The CDR3 sequence: CASSSPSGQGFDEQYF. As DNA, the CDR3 is TGTGCCAGCAGTTCCCCGTCAGGACAGGGGTTCGACGAGCAGTACTTC. The variable domain in full, with the rest retrieved from reference TRBV9 and TRBJ2-7, is DSGVTQTPKHLITATGQRVTLRCSPRSGDLSVYWYQQSLDQGLQFLIQYYNGEERAKGNILERFSAQQFPDLHSELNLSSLELGDSALYFCASSSPSGQGFDEQYFGPGTRLTVT.